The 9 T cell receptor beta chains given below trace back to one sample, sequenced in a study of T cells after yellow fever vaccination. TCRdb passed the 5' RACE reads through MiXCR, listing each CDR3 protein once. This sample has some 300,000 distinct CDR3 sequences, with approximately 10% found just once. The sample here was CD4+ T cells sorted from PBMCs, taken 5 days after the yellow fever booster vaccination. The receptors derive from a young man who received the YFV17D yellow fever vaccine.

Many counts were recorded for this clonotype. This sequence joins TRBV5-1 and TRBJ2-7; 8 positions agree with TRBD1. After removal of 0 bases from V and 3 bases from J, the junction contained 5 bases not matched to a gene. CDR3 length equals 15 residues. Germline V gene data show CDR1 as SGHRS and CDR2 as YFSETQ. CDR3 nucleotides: TGCGCCAGCAGCTTGGGACCTGGACAGGGCTACGAGCAGTACTTC. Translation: CASSLGPGQGYEQYF.

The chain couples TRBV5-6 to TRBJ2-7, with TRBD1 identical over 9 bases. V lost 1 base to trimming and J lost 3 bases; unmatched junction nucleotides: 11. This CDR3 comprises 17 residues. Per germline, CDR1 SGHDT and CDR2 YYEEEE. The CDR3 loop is CASSLRKRTGDVYEQYV. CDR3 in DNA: TGTGCCAGCAGCTTGCGTAAGCGGACAGGGGATGTCTACGAGCAGTACGTC.

The CDR3 region is CASVRTGFDYGYTF. In DNA, the CDR3 is TGTGCCAGCGTACGGACAGGATTTGACTATGGCTACACCTTC. The V and J genes are TRBV2 and TRBJ1-2; 7 nucleotides match TRBD1. Trimming cost V 8 bases and J 3 bases; bases outside gene matches: 9. Germline CDR1 and CDR2: SNHLY and FYNNEI. This CDR3 is 14 amino acids long.

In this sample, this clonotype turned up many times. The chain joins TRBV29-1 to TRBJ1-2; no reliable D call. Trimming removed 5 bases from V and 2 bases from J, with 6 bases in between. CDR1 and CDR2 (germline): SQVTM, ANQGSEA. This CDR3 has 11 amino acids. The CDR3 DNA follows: TGCAGCGTTTATCTGAACTATGGCTACACCTTC. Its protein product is CSVYLNYGYTF.

The CDR3 loop reads CASSVDSFPGHEKLFF. CDR3 coding DNA: TGTGCCAGCAGCGTTGATAGTTTCCCGGGGCATGAAAAACTGTTTTTT. The rearrangement joins TRBV9 to TRBJ1-4; weak D call: TRBD1 (5 bases). Trimming removed 2 bases at V and 6 bases at J, with 17 bases between. The CDR3 extends over 16 amino acids. Germline V gene data show CDR1 as SGDLS and CDR2 as YYNGEE. The full variable domain, with the rest looked up from reference TRBV9 and TRBJ1-4, is DSGVTQTPKHLITATGQRVTLRCSPRSGDLSVYWYQQSLDQGLQFLIQYYNGEERAKGNILERFSAQQFPDLHSELNLSSLELGDSALYFCASSVDSFPGHEKLFFGSGTQLSVL.

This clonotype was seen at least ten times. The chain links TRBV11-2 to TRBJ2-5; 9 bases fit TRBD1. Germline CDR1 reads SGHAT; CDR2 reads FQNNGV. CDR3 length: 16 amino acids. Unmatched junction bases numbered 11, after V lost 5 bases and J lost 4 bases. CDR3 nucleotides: TGTGCCAGCAGCCCACGGCTACAGGGGGCTCGAGAGACCCAGTACTTC. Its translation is CASSPRLQGARETQYF. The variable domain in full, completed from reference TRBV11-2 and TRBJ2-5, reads EAGVAQSPRYKIIEKRQSVAFWCNPISGHATLYWYQQILGQGPKLLIQFQNNGVVDDSQLPKDRFSAERLKGVDSTLKIQPAKLEDSAVYLCASSPRLQGARETQYFGPGTRLLVL.

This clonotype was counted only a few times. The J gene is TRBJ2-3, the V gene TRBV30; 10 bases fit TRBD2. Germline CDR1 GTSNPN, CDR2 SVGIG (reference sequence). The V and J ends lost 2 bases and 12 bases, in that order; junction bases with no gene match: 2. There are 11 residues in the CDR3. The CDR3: CAWSSGGDQYF. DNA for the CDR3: TGTGCCTGGAGTAGCGGGGGGGACCAGTATTTT.

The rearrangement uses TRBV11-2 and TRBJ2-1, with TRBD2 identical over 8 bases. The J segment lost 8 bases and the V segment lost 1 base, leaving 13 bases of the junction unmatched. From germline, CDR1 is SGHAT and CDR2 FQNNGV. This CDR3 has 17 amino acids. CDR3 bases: TGTGCCAGCAGCTTAGTTAGGGCCAGCGGGGGTCCGTATGAGCAGTTCTTC. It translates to CASSLVRASGGPYEQFF. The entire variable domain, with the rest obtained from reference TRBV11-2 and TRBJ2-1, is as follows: EAGVAQSPRYKIIEKRQSVAFWCNPISGHATLYWYQQILGQGPKLLIQFQNNGVVDDSQLPKDRFSAERLKGVDSTLKIQPAKLEDSAVYLCASSLVRASGGPYEQFFGPGTRLTVL.

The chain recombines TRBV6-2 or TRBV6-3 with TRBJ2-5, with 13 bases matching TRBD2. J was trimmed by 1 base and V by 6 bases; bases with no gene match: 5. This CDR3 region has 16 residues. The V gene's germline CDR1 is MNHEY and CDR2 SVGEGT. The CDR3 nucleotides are TGTGCCAGCAGGATGGGACTAGCGGGACGCCAAGAGACCCAGTACTTC. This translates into CASRMGLAGRQETQYF.